The 20 T cell receptor delta chains in this list originate from one sample, sequenced in a study of γδ T cells in repeated Plasmodium falciparum infection. TCRdb called clones from the multiplex PCR reads again using CATT. Found here are 70,000 to 95,000 delta-chain clones, over 1.3% of them singletons; the top ten hold roughly 9.5%. Bulk repertoires came from Vgamma9/Vdelta2+ or Vdelta2-negative gammadelta T cells flow-sorted from PBMC. Input material: gamma-delta T cells from blood. Source of these receptors: a pool of human donors (malaria-infected and uninfected, not separated).

This clone was counted only a few times. The protein TCRdb lists belongs to a much larger clone and differs from this DNA's translation at residue 5, which points to a read error; the protein shown is made from the DNA. The chain employs TRDV1 and TRDJ1, with 8 bases that match TRDD3. CDR1 and CDR2 (germline): TSWWSYY, QGS. CDR3 length equals 20 residues. Unmatched junction bases numbered 29, after V lost 4 bases and J lost 10 bases. The CDR3 DNA is TGTGCTCTTGGGGGACTTCCCCCTCACGCCTCGCGGGGGATAGGGGGAAGACTCATCTTT. Translated, it gives CALGGLPPHASRGIGGRLIF.

This clone turned up a few times. This likely reflects a read error, since a far larger clone is one base away. The sample contains more than one DNA sequence encoding this CDR3. The gene calls are TRDV2 and TRDJ1; TRDD3 matches 9 bases. TCRdb lists no J gene, so it was determined here by aligning the DNA to germline. Trimming took 3 bases from V and 2 from J; bases not matched to a gene: 24. Per germline, CDR1 GEAIGNYY and CDR2 EKD. The CDR3 has 21 residues. The CDR3 loop is CACDRLVPTSTGGQYTDKLIF. The CDR3, as DNA: TGTGCCTGTGACCGCTTGGTTCCTACGAGTACTGGGGGACAGTATACCGATAAACTCATCTTT.

This clone was counted ten times or more. This same CDR3 is encoded by further DNA sequences in the sample. This chain links TRDV3 with TRDJ1; 13 bases line up with TRDD3. Germline assignment: CDR1 TVYSNPD and CDR2 GDNSRS (reference sequence). V was clipped by 0 bases and J by 0 bases; unmatched bases: 34. The CDR3 is 26 amino acids. The CDR3 region is CAFRGGSSYYVVILGDTRGYTDKLIF. Written as DNA, the CDR3 is TGTGCCTTTAGGGGTGGGTCTTCCTACTATGTCGTGATACTGGGGGATACGAGGGGCTACACCGATAAACTCATCTTT.

In its sample, this clone was seen a few times. Given a far larger clone just one base away, this is likely a sequencing read error. Other nucleotide sequences in the sample specify the same CDR3. This rearrangement joins TRDV1 to TRDJ1; TRDD3 matches 13 bases. TCRdb offers no J gene call, so here the DNA was matched to germline to obtain one. The CDR3 has 24 amino acids. Germline-derived CDR1 and CDR2 are TSWWSYY and QGS. The chain's CDR3 is CALGERSLLRVLNWGIRYTDKLIF. CDR3 DNA: TGTGCTCTTGGGGAACGGTCCCTCCTTAGGGTACTTAACTGGGGGATACGGTACACCGACAAACTCATCTTT.

This clone showed up many times. This specimen includes other DNA sequences encoding the same CDR3. The J gene is TRDJ1, the V gene TRDV1; D is uncertain. Germline V CDR1 and CDR2: TSWWSYY, QGS. V gave up 2 bases and J gave up 4 bases, with 17 bases separating them. This CDR3 spans 16 amino acids. CDR3 in amino acids: CALGEIRQGYIDKLIF. The CDR3 DNA sequence: TGTGCTCTTGGGGAAATCCGTCAGGGGTACATCGATAAACTCATCTTT.

This clone has ten or more counts. TCRdb attributes to this sequence the protein of a much larger clone, which differs from the DNA translation at residue 12; a read error is likely, and the protein displayed is translated from the DNA. The chain has TRDV1 and TRDJ1; 8 bases align to TRDD3. The J gene is not listed in TCRdb, so it was assigned here from a DNA match to germline. J lost 3 bases, V lost 3 bases, and 12 bases had no gene match. The CDR3 loop spans 17 amino acids. Per germline, CDR1 TSWWSYY and CDR2 QGS. This CDR3 reads CALGDIITVLGADKLIF. CDR3 sequence (DNA): TGTGCTCTTGGGGACATTATAACCGTACTGGGGGCCGATAAACTCATCTTT.

Details on this clone: TCRdb's entry gives the protein of a much larger clone, which mismatches this DNA's translation at residue 13, likely from a read error; the protein reported here is translated from the DNA. The genes are TRDV2 and TRDJ1; 7 bases fit TRDD2. Since TCRdb gives no J gene, matching the DNA to germline was used here to assign it. Germline loops: CDR1 GEAIGNYY, CDR2 EKD. CDR3 length: 21 amino acids. V dropped 0 bases and J dropped 0; count of bases not matched to a gene: 21. The CDR3 loop is CACDTGSPFLRPSSDTDKLIF. The DNA for the CDR3 is TGTGCCTGTGACACCGGAAGCCCATTCCTACGTCCTTCCTCAGACACCGATAAACTCATCTTT.

Remarks on this clone: The mismatch at residue 6 between this DNA's translation and the TCRdb protein of a much larger clone likely reflects a read error; the protein shown is translated from the DNA. The rearrangement joins TRDV2 to TRDJ2, with D possibly matching TRDD3 (6 bases). The CDR3 covers 17 residues. V lost 2 bases, J lost 0 bases, and 15 bases lay in between. Germline V gene data show CDR1 as GEAIGNYY and CDR2 as EKD. The CDR3 reads CACDKGGTIPLTAQLFF. CDR3 nucleotide sequence: TGTGCCTGTGACAAGGGGGGAACCATCCCTTTGACAGCACAACTCTTCTTT.

This clone was observed a few times. The protein TCRdb lists belongs to a much larger clone and differs from this DNA's translation at residue 11, which points to a read error; the protein shown is made from the DNA. The chain links TRDV1 to TRDJ1, with D perhaps TRDD3 (5 bases). Germline CDR1 TSWWSYY, CDR2 QGS. CDR3 length: 16 amino acids. V gave up 0 bases and J gave up 5 bases, with 16 bases separating them. CDR3 coding DNA: TGTGCTCTTGGGGAACTGGGCGTACGCAGGGGGGATAAACTCATCTTT. Protein sequence: CALGELGVRRGDKLIF.

To note about this clone: For this DNA, TCRdb reports the protein of a much larger clone, which diverges at residue 7, most likely from a read error; the protein presented here is translated directly from the DNA. This chain uses TRDV1 with TRDJ1; tentative D call: TRDD2 (6 bases). The J gene, left out of TCRdb, was set here by checking the DNA against germline. V was shortened by 4 bases and J by 1 base, with 25 bases between the two germline ends. Germline CDR1 is TSWWSYY and CDR2 is QGS. This CDR3 comprises 19 residues. This CDR3 reads CALGVILLRTRHLTDKLIF. CDR3 in DNA: TGTGCTCTTGGGGTCATCCTCCTACGGACACGACACCTCACCGATAAACTCATCTTT.

Notes on this clone: TCRdb shows a much larger clone's protein in place of this DNA's translation, and the two differ at residue 8, likely through a read error; the protein shown is translated from the DNA. This chain joins TRDV1 and TRDJ4, with 13 positions matching TRDD3. The J gene is absent in TCRdb and was assigned here via DNA matching to germline. The J segment lost 0 bases and the V segment lost 0 bases, leaving 19 bases of the junction unmatched. Germline CDR1 and CDR2: TSWWSYY and QGS. The CDR3 has 22 residues. The CDR3 DNA follows: TGTGCTCTTGGGGAACTAGCCGATTTCATTACTGGGGGATACGCCCCGGCCAGACCCCTGATCTTT. Translation: CALGELADFITGGYAPARPLIF.

This clone was seen a handful of times. It differs at one base from a far larger clone, so likely a read error. Other DNA sequences in this specimen translate into the identical CDR3. V gene TRDV1 combines with J gene TRDJ1, with D tentatively TRDD3 (6 bases). In the absence of a J gene in TCRdb, the DNA was matched to germline to assign it here. The V gene's germline CDR1 is TSWWSYY and CDR2 QGS. This CDR3 is built from 19 residues. Trimming took off 3 bases at V and 0 bases at J, with 23 bases between the two ends. CDR3 amino acids: CALGDPSPFGRGYTDKLIF. The CDR3 DNA is TGTGCTCTTGGGGACCCAAGTCCCTTCGGGAGGGGATACACCGATAAACTCATCTTT.

Points on this clone: One base separates it from a far larger clone, so it is likely a read error. Additional DNA sequences in this sample encode the identical CDR3. The V gene call reads TRDV2; no J gene was called; TRDD3, the table's D call, was not compared with the DNA. Germline CDR1 reads GEAIGNYY; CDR2 reads EKD. The CDR3 extends over 18 amino acids. The CDR3 region is CACDTLFGGGYGTDKLIF. The CDR3 DNA sequence: TGTGCCTGTGACACCCTATTTGGTGGGGGATACGGGACCGATAAGCTCATCTTT.

This clone was observed a few times. This probably arose from a read error, given a far larger clone one base away. Other nucleotide sequences in the sample specify the same CDR3. The gene calls are TRDV1 and TRDJ3, with 10 bases that match TRDD3. TCRdb records no J gene; here it was assigned by comparing the DNA to germline. This CDR3 spans 20 amino acids. CDR1 and CDR2 from the germline V gene are TSWWSYY and QGS. V shed 9 bases, J shed 0 bases, and the junction held 14 bases outside the gene matches. CDR3 sequence (DNA): TGTGCTCTCGGGAAGGGAGTACTGGGGGATTACTCCTGGGACACCCGACAGATGTTTTTC. Protein product: CALGKGVLGDYSWDTRQMFF.

Remarks on this clone: The protein in TCRdb stems from a much larger clone and differs at residue 8 from this DNA's translation, likely a read error; here the protein is translated from the DNA. CDR3 protein: CACKKGAPLFF. DNA of the CDR3: TGTGCCTGTAAGAAGGGAGCACCACTCTTCTTT. The chain has TRDV2 and TRDJ2, with unresolved D. The J gene is absent in TCRdb and was assigned here via DNA matching to germline. Germline CDR1 and CDR2: GEAIGNYY and EKD. CDR3 length: 11 residues.

A note on this clone: TCRdb's protein, taken from a much larger clone, differs from this DNA's translation at residue 10, likely owing to a read error; the protein displayed comes from the DNA. This sequence joins TRDV1 and TRDJ1; 13 bases line up with TRDD3. CDR3 length: 25 residues. Germline CDR1 TSWWSYY, CDR2 QGS. Trimming took 1 base from V and 0 from J; bases not matched to a gene: 26. The CDR3 protein is CALGEPFPSVLLGDTVVGYTDKLIF. The CDR3 DNA sequence: TGTGCTCTTGGGGAACCGTTCCCGAGTGTTTTACTGGGGGATACGGTGGTGGGGTACACCGATAAACTCATCTTT.

This clone was picked up a small number of times. A read error is likely here: a far larger clone is one base away. This CDR3 is also generated by other DNA sequences in the sample. The rearrangement uses TRDV2 and TRDJ1; D gene uncertain. The J gene, left out of TCRdb, was set here by checking the DNA against germline. Germline lookup yields CDR1 GEAIGNYY and CDR2 EKD. Trimming stripped 1 base from V and 2 bases from J, with 13 bases between. CDR3 length: 15 amino acids. The CDR3 DNA follows: TGTGCCTGTGACACGGTTCAGCGCGTTACCGATAAACTCATCTTT. Amino acids: CACDTVQRVTDKLIF.

This clone was recorded a few times. This DNA's translation and the protein TCRdb lists, from a much larger clone, do not match at residue 2, likely due to a read error; the protein shown is translated from the DNA. V and J are TRDV1 and TRDJ1, with D possibly TRDD3 on 5 matching bases. This CDR3 comprises 14 residues. Per the germline V gene, CDR1 is TSWWSYY and CDR2 is QGS. CDR3 protein: CSLGELGYTDKLIF. The CDR3 DNA reads TGTTCTCTTGGGGAACTAGGTTACACCGATAAACTCATCTTT.

This clone was recorded a few times. For this DNA, TCRdb reports the protein of a much larger clone, which diverges at residue 17, most likely from a read error; the protein presented here is translated directly from the DNA. V usage is TRDV2 and J usage is TRDJ1, with D perhaps matching TRDD3 (5 bases). CDR1 is GEAIGNYY and CDR2 is EKD in the germline V gene. This CDR3 region has 18 residues. The CDR3 sequence: CACDTVALGLGYTDKLTF. DNA for the CDR3: TGTGCCTGTGACACCGTGGCGCTGGGACTAGGTTACACCGATAAACTCACCTTT.

Comments on this clone: This DNA's translation and the protein TCRdb lists, from a much larger clone, do not match at residue 10, likely due to a read error; the protein shown is translated from the DNA. The chain has TRDV1 and TRDJ1; 8 nucleotides agree with TRDD3. The J gene, not given by TCRdb, was assigned here from a germline match of the nucleotide sequence. Germline-derived CDR1 and CDR2 are TSWWSYY and QGS. V shed 3 bases, J shed 3 bases, and the junction held 18 bases outside the gene matches. The CDR3 has 19 amino acids. CDR3: CALGELTSFGGIYADKLIF. In nucleotides, the CDR3 is TGTGCTCTTGGGGAGCTGACTTCCTTCGGGGGGATATACGCCGATAAACTCATCTTT.